The sample holds one count of the clone carrying this T cell receptor beta chain. The length of the CDR3 is 14 residues. The sample comes from a study of T cell changes during pregnancy in multiple sclerosis. Only in-frame clones appear in the TCRdb table, and some are missing; sequencing was by immunoSEQ multiplex PCR. The data hold 50,000 to 65,000 clones, with about 94% observed a single time. The specimen was CD8+ T cells from peripheral blood mononuclear cells, collected in the second trimester of pregnancy. The chain employs TRBV21-1 and TRBJ2-7; the table's D call, TRBD1, has no DNA check behind it. TRBV21-1 is labeled a pseudogene. This clonotype originated in a female donor with multiple sclerosis, enrolled in a pregnancy study. The CDR3, as DNA: TGTGCCAGCAGCAAAGGGGCAGGGGGATACGAGCAGTACTTC. It translates to CASSKGAGGYEQYF.